The entry below describes one TCR beta chain. The table came from immunoSEQ multiplex PCR; TCRdb's copy has only in-frame clones and leaves some out. This sample has some 640,000 clones, with 80% to 90% found just once. CDR3 length equals 15 residues. V lost 1 base and J 0 bases, leaving 7 bases between the germline ends. Germline V lookup: CDR1 LNHNV, CDR2 YYDKDF (reference sequence). These data belong to a study of shared T cell receptors in the human thymus. These data were likewise used in another study, on human thymus T cells. That publication notes: From resections taken during corrective heart surgery, the thymus tissue was obtained. Thymic and blood repertoires seemed to favor certain V and J genes.

Specimen: thymocytes. The receptor's source is a boy younger than two with a congenital heart defect. The V call is TRBV15, the J call TRBJ1-3; TRBD1 is a possible D gene (6 bases). The CDR3 sequence: CATSRGQASGNTIYF. In DNA form, the CDR3 reads TGTGCCACCAGCAGAGGACAGGCCTCTGGAAACACCATATATTTT.